Listed below are T cell receptor beta chains from one sample, sequenced in a study of OX40 agonist ivuxolimab in advanced cancers. Using immunoSEQ multiplex PCR, the repertoire was profiled, and TCRdb retains in-frame clones only, with some absent. The sample comprises about 70,000 clones, 75% to 85% of which are singletons, and approximately 5% rests with the top ten. Source: CD4+ or CD8+ T cells sorted from blood, taken in a trial of the OX40 agonist ivuxolimab. Receptors were obtained from an adult with an advanced solid tumor such as melanoma, head and neck, liver or kidney cancer. The CDR3 runs from the conserved cysteine through the conserved F or W. Fields, in order: clone size, V gene, D gene, J gene, CDR3 protein, CDR3 DNA. The D gene is left open where the match is weak. Rows give clone size only sometimes, using once, few, many, or a class for an expanded clone.

>-|TRBV2|-|TRBJ1-2
CASSYNPGPPNYGYTF
TGTGCCAGCAGTTACAATCCGGGACCCCCTAACTATGGCTACACCTTC
>-|TRBV6-5|-|TRBJ2-3
CASSYSWMTDTQYF
TGTGCCAGCAGTTACTCCTGGATGACAGATACGCAGTATTTT
>-|TRBV21-1|-|TRBJ2-7
CASIRRPYGQYF
TGTGCCAGCATCAGGAGACCTTACGGGCAGTACTTC
>-|TRBV4-3|-|TRBJ1-5
CASSQTPDQPQHF
TGCGCCAGCAGCCAAACCCCCGACCAGCCCCAGCATTTT
>few|TRBV5-4|-|TRBJ2-1
CASSTGIKYNEQFF
TGTGCCAGCAGTACCGGGATAAAATACAATGAGCAGTTCTTC
>many|TRBV7-9|-|TRBJ1-1
CASKRVGMNTEAFF
TGTGCCAGCAAAAGGGTTGGCATGAACACTGAAGCTTTCTTT
>-|TRBV5-1|-|TRBJ2-7
CASSSGGGYEQYF
TGCGCCAGCAGCTCCGGCGGCGGGTACGAGCAGTACTTC
>-|TRBV30|-|TRBJ1-5
CAWSSRINQPQHF
TGTGCCTGGAGTAGCCGGATCAATCAGCCCCAGCATTTT
>-|TRBV19|-|TRBJ2-7
CASRATGPGEQYF
TGTGCCTCCCGGGCCACTGGGCCGGGGGAGCAGTACTTC
>-|TRBV6-4|TRBD2|TRBJ2-1
CASSAGTKWDEQFF
TGTGCCAGCAGTGCCGGGACTAAGTGGGATGAGCAGTTCTTC
>-|TRBV11-2|TRBD1|TRBJ1-1
CASSFRRQGLNTEAFF
TGTGCCAGCAGCTTCAGGAGACAGGGGTTGAACACTGAAGCTTTCTTT
>few|TRBV28|-|TRBJ2-7
CASSLLGEVRDEQYF
TGTGCCAGCAGTTTATTAGGGGAGGTTAGGGACGAGCAGTACTTC
>-|TRBV6-5|-|TRBJ2-7
CASSPYRGPYEQYF
TGTGCCAGCAGTCCTTACCGGGGGCCCTACGAGCAGTACTTC
>-|TRBV30|-|TRBJ1-1
CAWSVRGTEAFF
TGTGCCTGGAGTGTACGGGGGACTGAAGCTTTCTTT
>-|TRBV5-6|-|TRBJ1-3
CASSLRGYSGNTIYF
TGTGCCAGCAGCTTGAGGGGTTACTCTGGAAACACCATATATTTT
>few|TRBV10-2|-|TRBJ2-4
CASRVDKHPSGIQYF
TGCGCCAGCAGGGTGGACAAGCACCCATCAGGCATTCAGTACTTC
>once|TRBV7-2|-|TRBJ2-7
CASSLGGGSLYEQYF
TGTGCCAGCAGCTTAGGTGGAGGGTCTCTCTACGAGCAGTACTTC
>few|TRBV7-2|-|TRBJ2-7
CASSLAPHYQYEQYF
TGTGCCAGCAGCTTAGCCCCTCACTATCAATACGAGCAGTACTTC
>-|TRBV5-1|TRBD2|TRBJ2-3
CASSSGLAQDTQYF
TGCGCCAGCAGCTCGGGACTAGCCCAGGATACGCAGTATTTT
>-|TRBV7-2|-|TRBJ2-3
CASSETSAHSTDTQYF
TGTGCCAGCAGCGAGACTAGTGCCCATAGCACAGATACGCAGTATTTT
>-|TRBV7-2|TRBD1|TRBJ2-5
CASSKGQDLETQYF
TGTGCCAGCAGCAAGGGACAGGACCTGGAGACCCAGTACTTC
>-|TRBV4-3|-|TRBJ2-1
CASSRQTASYNEQFF
TGCGCCAGCAGCCGTCAAACAGCCTCCTACAATGAGCAGTTCTTC